Presented here are 10 T cell receptor beta chains from one specimen sequenced in a study of T cells after yellow fever vaccination. TCRdb analysed the 5' RACE reads with MiXCR anew, one entry per CDR3 protein. Of over 250,000 distinct CDR3 sequences listed, roughly 3.9% are singletons. The starting material was PBMCs, obtained 5 days after the yellow fever booster vaccination. Source of these receptors: a man between 18 and 29 years old who received the YFV17D yellow fever vaccine.

The chain recombines TRBV11-1 with TRBJ1-6; TRBD1 is a possible D gene (6 bases). Germline loops: CDR1 SGHAT, CDR2 FQDESV (reference sequence). The CDR3 is 16 amino acids. V lost 4 bases and J 7 bases, leaving 17 bases between the germline ends. As DNA, the CDR3 is TGTGCCAGCAGCTCCACGGTCGGGACATTCAATTCACCCCTCCACTTT. It is translated as CASSSTVGTFNSPLHF.

This clonotype was picked up a small number of times. The rearrangement uses TRBV3-2 and TRBJ2-1. TRBV3-2 is a pseudogene locus. CDR3 size: 10 residues. The DNA of the CDR3 is TGTGCCAGCAGCCAATACCACCCGTTCTTC. Translation gives CASSQYHPFF.

The genes are TRBV2 and TRBJ1-1; the D is unclear. The germline gives CDR1 SNHLY, CDR2 FYNNEI. The ends were cut back, 7 bases at V and 5 bases at J, with 8 bases in the middle. This CDR3 is 11 amino acids long. CDR3 protein: CASKEGTEAFF. The CDR3 bases are TGTGCCAGCAAGGAGGGAACTGAAGCTTTCTTT.

This clonotype has a handful of counts. V usage is TRBV12-3 or TRBV12-4 and J usage is TRBJ1-2, with D perhaps TRBD1 (6 bases). The V gene lost 6 bases and the J gene lost 3 bases, with 17 bases spanning the gap. The length of the CDR3 is 15 residues. CDR3 sequence reads: CASSLGDTVYYGYTF. CDR3 DNA: TGTGCCAGCAGCTTGGGGGACACAGTATACTATGGCTACACCTTC.

This clonotype was detected only a few times. This sequence joins TRBV9 and TRBJ1-1; 8 bases fit TRBD1. The CDR3 extends over 17 amino acids. In germline, CDR1 is SGDLS, CDR2 YYNGEE. V was clipped by 3 bases and J by 3 bases; unmatched bases: 13. The CDR3 protein is CASSAGTGLKEDTEAFF. The CDR3 DNA sequence: TGTGCCAGCAGCGCTGGGACAGGCCTAAAGGAGGACACTGAAGCTTTCTTT.

This clonotype has a count of ten or more. Here the CDR3 reads CASSYEVFLAKNIQYF. In DNA form, the CDR3 reads TGTGCCAGCAGCTATGAGGTTTTTCTAGCCAAAAACATTCAGTACTTC. The rearrangement uses TRBV21-1 and TRBJ2-4. TRBV21-1 is termed a pseudogene. This CDR3 spans 16 amino acids.

Here the CDR3 DNA reads TGTGCCAGCAGAACGACAGGGCAGGCCTACGAGCAGTACTTC. It is translated as CASRTTGQAYEQYF. The chain links TRBV7-9 to TRBJ2-7, with 7 positions matching TRBD1. This CDR3 is 14 amino acids long. Germline lookup yields CDR1 SEHNR and CDR2 FQNEAQ (reference sequence). V was clipped by 6 bases and J by 2 bases; unmatched bases: 7.

This clonotype was picked up a small number of times. The V gene is TRBV5-1, the J gene TRBJ2-1; D is perhaps TRBD2 (5 bases). The germline V gene encodes CDR1 SGHRS and CDR2 YFSETQ. V was clipped by 7 bases and J by 8 bases, with 10 bases between them. The CDR3 contains 11 residues. CDR3 nucleotide sequence: TGCGCCAGCGGGAGAAGCGATGAGCAGTTCTTC. Translation gives CASGRSDEQFF.

This clonotype was recorded a few times. This chain links TRBV7-3 with TRBJ2-3; 8 bases line up with TRBD2. The CDR3 spans 16 residues. The ends lost 1 base at V and 0 bases at J; junction bases unmatched: 3. The germline CDR1 and CDR2 sequences are SGHTA and FQGTGA. The CDR3 bases are TGTGCCAGCAGCTTAATCCGGGGGGGTAGCACAGATACGCAGTATTTT. It is translated as CASSLIRGGSTDTQYF.

The chain recombines TRBV20-1 with TRBJ1-2; D may be TRBD1 (6 bases). Germline V gives CDR1 DFQATT, CDR2 SNEGSKA (reference sequence). Trimming shortened V by 6 bases and J by 4 bases, and 15 bases separated the two germline ends. CDR3 size: 13 residues. In nucleotides, the CDR3 is TGCAGTGCAAAACAGGGTTTAGGCTATGGCTACACCTTC. Residues: CSAKQGLGYGYTF.